These 29 T cell receptor beta chains came from one sample sequenced in a study of beta chain features in type 1 diabetes. Study-level results: Type 1 diabetes patients had moderately but significantly shorter TCRB CDR3s in all four CD4+ subsets.

Their antigens are not known. The isolated RNA, all of it, was reverse transcribed, so expressed TCRB transcripts were what got sequenced. Method: immunoSEQ multiplex PCR; TCRdb's copy keeps in-frame clones and lacks some. This sample has some 660,000 clones; 11% to 15% occur once, and the top ten carry around 0.04%. The sequenced sample was naive CD4+ T cells from blood. The receptors here all came from a man aged 18-30 years with type 1 diabetes.

This clone was observed a handful of times. The chain links TRBV30 to TRBJ2-5; D is perhaps TRBD2 (6 bases). The CDR3 has 14 residues. V dropped 5 bases and J dropped 3 bases, with 16 bases sitting between them. Germline V gives CDR1 GTSNPN, CDR2 SVGIG (reference sequence). DNA for the CDR3: TGTGCCTGGGCGGAGGGACCGACCGAAGAGACCCAGTACTTC. Protein: CAWAEGPTEETQYF. The variable domain in full, with the rest retrieved from reference TRBV30 and TRBJ2-5, is SQTIHQWPATLVQPVGSPLSLECTVEGTSNPNLYWYRQAAGRGLQLLFYSVGIGQISSEVPQNLSASRPQDRQFILSSKKLLLSDSGFYLCAWAEGPTEETQYFGPGTRLLVL.

The table lists this clone with a few counts. V is TRBV4-3 and J is TRBJ1-2, with TRBD1 matching over 7 bases. The CDR3 runs to 14 residues. The J segment lost 7 bases and the V segment lost 2 bases, leaving 7 bases of the junction unmatched. From germline, CDR1 is LGHNA and CDR2 YSLEER. Here the CDR3 reads CASSQPGQEGGYTF. The CDR3 nucleotides are TGCGCCAGCAGCCAACCCGGACAGGAGGGTGGCTACACCTTC.

The V and J genes are TRBV5-6 and TRBJ2-7; tentative D call: TRBD2 (6 bases). Per germline, CDR1 SGHDT and CDR2 YYEEEE. Trimming took 1 base from V and 2 from J, leaving 10 bases between them. The CDR3 extends over 14 amino acids. CDR3 residues: CASSLRGITYEQYF. CDR3 in DNA: TGTGCCAGCAGCTTGCGCGGGATAACCTACGAGCAGTACTTC.

V is TRBV9 and J is TRBJ2-1, with D uncertain. Germline CDR1 reads SGDLS; CDR2 reads YYNGEE. V lost 0 bases and J lost 2, with 9 bases in between. The CDR3 extends over 15 amino acids. This CDR3 reads CASSVEGPPYNEQFF. In nucleotides, the CDR3 is TGTGCCAGCAGCGTAGAGGGCCCTCCCTACAATGAGCAGTTCTTC.

Details on this clone: One end of the junction varies from germline; a read error may be responsible. Other DNA variants within this sample encode the same CDR3. This chain joins TRBV30 and TRBJ2-3, with 8 bases fitting TRBD2. The CDR3 spans 16 residues. Per germline, CDR1 GTSNPN and CDR2 SVGIG (reference sequence). The CDR3 sequence: CAWIAGNPGSTDTQYF. CDR3 in DNA: TGTGCCTGGATAGCGGGGAACCCGGGGAGCACAGATACGCAATATTTT.

This clone was seen a few times. V gene TRBV4-2 combines with J gene TRBJ2-6; D gene ambiguous. This CDR3 contains 18 residues. V was cut by 0 bases and J by 0 bases, with 12 bases left in between. Germline CDR1 is LGHNA and CDR2 is YNFKEQ. The CDR3 loop reads CASSQEGSLRSGANVLTF. CDR3 in DNA: TGTGCCAGCAGCCAAGAGGGCAGTCTACGCTCTGGGGCCAACGTCCTGACTTTC.

This clone was detected only a few times. The rearrangement uses TRBV11-1 and TRBJ1-1; no reliable D call. V gave up 5 bases and J gave up 0 bases, with 13 bases separating them. The CDR3 length is 15 residues. Germline V lookup: CDR1 SGHAT, CDR2 FQDESV (reference sequence). The CDR3: CASSPRLVVNTEAFF. The CDR3 nucleotides read TGTGCCAGCAGCCCACGATTGGTAGTGAACACTGAAGCTTTCTTT.

The chain links TRBV2 to TRBJ1-5; D is unresolved. The germline V gene has CDR1 SNHLY and CDR2 FYNNEI. The V gene lost 6 bases and the J gene lost 0 bases, with 3 bases spanning the gap. The CDR3 sequence is 12 residues long. The CDR3, as DNA: TGTGCCAGCAGATATAGCAATCAGCCCCAGCATTTT. Its translation is CASRYSNQPQHF.

This clone occurred a few times. This chain links TRBV21-1 with TRBJ1-5; TRBD1, the D gene given by the table, was not confirmed from the DNA. TRBV21-1 is marked as a pseudogene. This CDR3 contains 14 residues. CDR3 in DNA: TGTGCCAGCAGCCCCGGACAACTTAATCAGCCCCAGCATTTT. This sequence encodes CASSPGQLNQPQHF.

This clone was seen only a few times. This chain links TRBV27 with TRBJ1-2; D might be TRBD1 (5 bases). Trimming pared 3 bases from V and 8 bases from J, leaving 13 bases between. CDR3 size: 13 residues. Per the germline V gene, CDR1 is MNHEY and CDR2 is SMNVEV (reference sequence). The CDR3 loop reads CASSFLQGGGYTF. In nucleotides, the CDR3 is TGTGCCAGCAGTTTCCTTCAGGGAGGAGGCTACACCTTC.

This CDR3 reads CASSKVLRLNQPQHF. For the CDR3, the DNA is TGTGCCAGCAGCAAAGTCCTCAGGCTGAATCAGCCCCAGCATTTT. The V gene is TRBV21-1, the J gene TRBJ1-5; TRBD1, the D gene given by the table, was not confirmed from the DNA. TRBV21-1 corresponds to a pseudogene. The CDR3 covers 15 residues.

The chain employs TRBV7-9 and TRBJ1-4, with D hard to call. This CDR3 contains 16 residues. The germline V and J ends were trimmed by 1 base and 3 bases, with 12 bases remaining between them. The germline gives CDR1 SEHNR, CDR2 FQNEAQ (reference sequence). For the CDR3, the DNA is TGTGCCAGCAGCTTAGGGAACAGTGGATCTAATGAAAAACTGTTTTTT. Its protein product is CASSLGNSGSNEKLFF.

The V gene is TRBV11-2, the J gene TRBJ1-2; D perhaps matches TRBD1 (5 bases). CDR3 length: 17 amino acids. Germline-derived CDR1 and CDR2 are SGHAT and FQNNGV. Deletions cut 5 bases from V and 6 bases from J, with 25 bases between. The CDR3, as DNA: TGTGCCAGCAGCACAAGGGGAGGCAGGTTCATACTCGATGGCTACACCTTC. Translation: CASSTRGGRFILDGYTF. Full variable domain (remainder filled in from reference TRBV11-2 and TRBJ1-2): EAGVAQSPRYKIIEKRQSVAFWCNPISGHATLYWYQQILGQGPKLLIQFQNNGVVDDSQLPKDRFSAERLKGVDSTLKIQPAKLEDSAVYLCASSTRGGRFILDGYTFGSGTRLTVV.

The chain joins TRBV6-6 to TRBJ1-1; D gene ambiguous. Trimming took off 5 bases at V and 3 bases at J, with 10 bases between the two ends. Germline CDR1 and CDR2: MNHNY and SVGAGI (reference sequence). The CDR3 consists of 13 residues. CDR3 DNA sequence: TGTGCCAGCAGTACGCTCGGGGACACTGAAGCTTTCTTT. Translation: CASSTLGDTEAFF.

The J gene is TRBJ2-7, the V gene TRBV30; D possibly uses TRBD1 or TRBD2 (5 bases each). The length of the CDR3 is 12 residues. CDR1 and CDR2 (germline): GTSNPN, SVGIG (reference sequence). The DNA of the CDR3 is TGTGCTATCGGGACGGTTCCCTACGAGCAGTACTTC. Its protein is CAIGTVPYEQYF. The whole variable domain, filled in from reference TRBV30 and TRBJ2-7, reads SQTIHQWPATLVQPVGSPLSLECTVEGTSNPNLYWYRQAAGRGLQLLFYSVGIGQISSEVPQNLSASRPQDRQFILSSKKLLLSDSGFYLCAIGTVPYEQYFGPGTRLTVT.

This clone has more than one count but fewer than ten. The chain has TRBV30 and TRBJ1-2, with D possibly being TRBD1 (6 bases). Between the trimmed V and J ends, which lost 2 bases and 7 bases, there was a span of 26 bases. The CDR3 is 17 amino acids. Per germline, CDR1 GTSNPN and CDR2 SVGIG (reference sequence). Here the CDR3 reads CAWSPRGLIQGVGGYTF. The CDR3 coding sequence is TGTGCCTGGAGTCCACGAGGACTTATACAGGGTGTCGGTGGCTACACCTTC.

This clone was seen only a few times. The gene calls are TRBV21-1 and TRBJ2-7. TRBV21-1 is termed a pseudogene. The CDR3 extends over 17 amino acids. The CDR3 loop is CASTLAGRDTVIYEQYF. CDR3 DNA: TGTGCCAGCACCCTGGCGGGACGGGACACTGTTATCTACGAGCAGTACTTC.

V and J are TRBV6-1 and TRBJ2-7; TRBD1 matches 8 bases. V dropped 7 bases and J dropped 2; count of bases not matched to a gene: 4. The CDR3 loop spans 13 amino acids. Germline-derived CDR1 and CDR2 are MNHNS and SASEGT. The CDR3 loop is CASTQQGAYEQYF. In nucleotides, the CDR3 is TGTGCCAGCACCCAACAGGGGGCCTACGAGCAGTACTTC.

This clone turned up a few times. The chain is built from TRBV28 and TRBJ2-2; D possibly corresponds to TRBD1 (5 bases). The CDR3 contains 13 residues. V was shortened by 10 bases and J by 0 bases, with 9 bases between the two germline ends. CDR1 and CDR2 (germline): MDHEN, SYDVKM. Here the CDR3 DNA reads TGTGCCACCCAGGGTTCGAACACCGGGGAGCTGTTTTTT. Encoded protein: CATQGSNTGELFF.

This clone was seen more than once but under ten times. CDR3 sequence (DNA): TGTGCCAGTAGGCCGACTAGCGGGTACAATGAGCAGTTCTTC. Its protein product is CASRPTSGYNEQFF. The chain uses TRBV19 and TRBJ2-1; 10 nucleotides align to TRBD2. The junction had 3 bases not matched to a gene; V was cut back by 6 bases and J by 4 bases. This CDR3 contains 14 residues. The germline V gene has CDR1 LNHDA and CDR2 SQIVND (reference sequence).

The chain couples TRBV25-1 to TRBJ2-2; D remains ambiguous. The CDR3 is 17 amino acids. Trimming cost V 0 bases and J 0 bases, with 11 bases left between them. Germline V gene lookup returns CDR1 MGHDK and CDR2 SYGVNS. The DNA for the CDR3 is TGTGCCAGCAGTGAATATATTGGAGTAGCGAACACCGGGGAGCTGTTTTTT. Translation gives CASSEYIGVANTGELFF.

The gene calls are TRBV30 and TRBJ2-2; D might be TRBD2 (7 bases). Trimming cost V 4 bases and J 3 bases, with 9 bases left between them. Germline V gene lookup returns CDR1 GTSNPN and CDR2 SVGIG (reference sequence). The CDR3 loop spans 13 amino acids. CDR3: CAWKGGDTGELFF. The CDR3 bases are TGTGCCTGGAAAGGGGGGGACACCGGGGAGCTGTTTTTT.

There are a few counts of this clone. This chain connects TRBV29-1 to TRBJ1-2; no reliable D call. CDR1 is SQVTM and CDR2 is ANQGSEA in the germline V gene. The CDR3 covers 12 residues. The germline V and J ends were trimmed by 5 bases and 5 bases, with 12 bases remaining between them. CDR3: CSVRQVSYGYTF. The CDR3 nucleotides are TGCAGCGTTCGGCAGGTTTCATATGGCTACACCTTC. The variable domain in full, completed from reference TRBV29-1 and TRBJ1-2, reads SAVISQKPSRDICQRGTSLTIQCQVDSQVTMMFWYRQQPGQSLTLIATANQGSEATYESGFVIDKFPISRPNLTFSTLTVSNMSPEDSSIYLCSVRQVSYGYTFGSGTRLTVV.

The chain employs TRBV4-2 and TRBJ1-5; 9 bases are shared with TRBD1. The germline V gene encodes CDR1 LGHNA and CDR2 YNFKEQ. The CDR3 sequence is 15 residues long. The V segment lost 1 base and the J segment 7 bases; nucleotides outside the gene matches: 5. The CDR3 protein is CASSQGTGVGQPQHF. CDR3 bases: TGTGCCAGCAGCCAAGGGACAGGGGTAGGGCAGCCCCAGCATTTT.

This clone was seen only a few times. V is TRBV5-6 and J is TRBJ1-1; D possibly corresponds to TRBD1 (6 bases). The CDR3 consists of 14 residues. V was trimmed by 4 bases and J by 1 base, leaving 11 bases between them. Per germline, CDR1 SGHDT and CDR2 YYEEEE. The CDR3 region has the DNA TGTGCCAGCAGCGATAGGACAGCGAACACTGAAGCTTTCTTT. This translates into CASSDRTANTEAFF.

This clone was picked up a small number of times. The gene calls are TRBV4-1 and TRBJ1-1; D might be TRBD1 (6 bases). CDR3 length equals 17 residues. Trimming removed 1 base from V and 4 bases from J, with 19 bases in between. CDR1 is MGHRA and CDR2 is YSYEKL in the germline V gene. The CDR3 DNA reads TGCGCCAGCAGCCAAGGCGGGGGCCACGTCTGGGTCACTGAAGCTTTCTTT. Amino acid sequence: CASSQGGGHVWVTEAFF.

This clone has more than one count but fewer than ten. The chain carries TRBV21-1 and TRBJ1-5. TRBV21-1 is a known pseudogene. The length of the CDR3 is 13 residues. In DNA, the CDR3 is TGTGCCAGCAGCCCGGCGGGGTCTGGGCCCCAGCATTTT. Its translation: CASSPAGSGPQHF.

J is TRBJ2-5 and V is TRBV7-2, with 9 bases fitting TRBD2. J gave up 3 bases and V 5 bases, and 10 bases lay outside the gene matches. CDR1 is SGHTA and CDR2 is FQGNSA in the germline V gene. The CDR3 loop spans 16 amino acids. This CDR3 reads CASSPSRASGKETQYF. CDR3 nucleotide sequence: TGTGCCAGCAGCCCTTCGCGGGCTAGCGGGAAAGAGACCCAGTACTTC.

In this sample, this clone turned up a few times. V is TRBV23-1 and J is TRBJ2-1, with 7 bases matching TRBD1. TRBV23-1 is flagged as an ORF with uncertain function. The V gene end was trimmed by 4 bases and the J gene end by 4 bases; junction bases not matched to a gene: 10. The CDR3 runs to 16 residues. CDR3 protein: CASSPWTGGTYNEQFF. As DNA, the CDR3 is TGCGCCAGCAGTCCCTGGACAGGAGGTACTTACAATGAGCAGTTCTTC.